This TCR beta chain was sequenced during a study of cytomegalovirus exposure and HLA in healthy donors. PCR used 60 Vbeta primers and 13 Jbeta primers. Repertoires were generated with immunoSEQ multiplex PCR, while TCRdb's copy carries only in-frame clones and drops some. Seen here are over 150,000 clones, about 81% observed once, and the top ten hold around 1.5%. Healthy people donating bone marrow made up the donors. There are a few counts of this clone. This clonotype was obtained from a girl aged 5 to 17 in good health and CMV-seropositive. Sequencing used PBMCs.

The CDR3, as DNA: TGTGCCAGCAGCGTAGGACAGGGTTCTGGAAACACCATATATTTT. Its translation: CASSVGQGSGNTIYF. This chain connects TRBV9 to TRBJ1-3, with 7 bases matching TRBD1. Per germline, CDR1 SGDLS and CDR2 YYNGEE. CDR3 length: 15 amino acids. V gave up 0 bases and J gave up 1 base; unmatched junction bases: 1.